This T cell receptor beta chain was sequenced in a study of cytomegalovirus exposure and HLA in healthy donors. Points from the study as a whole: Reports showed the classifier diagnosing cytomegalovirus status with high specificity and sensitivity.

Turning to this clone: The antigen remains undetermined.

Germline V gene data show CDR1 as SGHDN and CDR2 as FVKESK. This CDR3 contains 16 residues. V gave up 3 bases and J gave up 6 bases, with 17 bases separating them. Profiled with immunoSEQ multiplex PCR; TCRdb holds only in-frame clones, not every one. The table includes over 85,000 clones, around nine tenths detected once. It was the approximately 120-subject validation cohort, separate from the approximately 670-subject first cohort, to which the donors belonged. The chain joins TRBV14 to TRBJ1-4; D possibly corresponds to TRBD1 (6 bases). The receptor was isolated from a woman in her twenties or thirties in good health and CMV-seropositive. Input material: PBMCs. DNA of the CDR3: TGTGCCAGCAGCCACACAGGGCGAGGAAAGTATGAAAAACTGTTTTTT. Translated, it gives CASSHTGRGKYEKLFF.